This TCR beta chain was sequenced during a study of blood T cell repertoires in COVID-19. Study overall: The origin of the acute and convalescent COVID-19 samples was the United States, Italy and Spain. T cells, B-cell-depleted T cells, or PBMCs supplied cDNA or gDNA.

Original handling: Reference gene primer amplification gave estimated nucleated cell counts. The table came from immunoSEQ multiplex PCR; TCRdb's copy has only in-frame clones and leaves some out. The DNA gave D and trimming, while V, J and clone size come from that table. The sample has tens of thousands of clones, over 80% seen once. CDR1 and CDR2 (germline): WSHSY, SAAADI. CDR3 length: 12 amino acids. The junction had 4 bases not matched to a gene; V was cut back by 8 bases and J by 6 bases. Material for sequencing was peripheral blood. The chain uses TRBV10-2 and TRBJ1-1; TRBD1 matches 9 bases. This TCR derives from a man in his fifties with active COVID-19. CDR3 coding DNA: TGCGCCAGCCGAAGGACAGGGGCTGAAGCTTTCTTT. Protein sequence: CASRRTGAEAFF.